This T cell receptor beta chain was sequenced for a study of T cells and Merkel cell carcinoma outcomes. Broader study findings: Repertoire plus T-cell density reportedly predicted Merkel cell carcinoma outcomes.

This CDR3 contains 15 residues. Germline V gene data show CDR1 as SGDLS and CDR2 as YYNGEE. The V end was cut by 3 bases, the J end by 3 bases, with 15 bases between. Regarding this clone: Its antigen is not identified.

Profiled with immunoSEQ multiplex PCR; TCRdb holds only in-frame clones, not every one. The data show over 750 clones, around 91% seen once. J is TRBJ1-2 and V is TRBV9, with a tentative D call TRBD1 (6 bases). This TCR was sampled from a human donor with Merkel cell carcinoma. Sequenced input: tumor tissue from Merkel cell carcinoma. Here the CDR3 reads CASSGGTPSYYGYTF. Here the CDR3 DNA reads TGTGCCAGCAGCGGAGGGACACCGAGTTACTATGGCTACACCTTC.